This T cell receptor beta chain emerged from a study of cytomegalovirus exposure and HLA in healthy donors. The study, taken as a whole, reports: Later on, a genetic analysis was performed. It linked a missense variant in DCLRE1C with V- and J-gene trimming of TCR beta. Sequences of the TCR beta chain were said to predict the HLA-A and HLA-B alleles of most subjects accurately. A highly shared variant cluster was judged a likely technical artifact.

The PCR ran on 60 Vbeta and 13 Jbeta primers. The data were produced by immunoSEQ multiplex PCR, yet TCRdb's version contains in-frame clones alone and is incomplete. The sample shows fewer than 75,000 clones, roughly 77% of them seen only once. To note about this clone: Antigen: not known.

Germline V gives CDR1 MNHEY, CDR2 SVGAGI. The CDR3 is made up of 15 amino acids. V shed 11 bases, J shed 0 bases, and the junction held 11 bases outside the gene matches. The chain employs TRBV6-5 and TRBJ2-3; the match to TRBD2 covers 7 bases. The specimen was PBMCs. This clonotype was obtained from a woman between 25 and 40 years old in good health and CMV-seronegative. CDR3: CAYERGEGSTDTQYF. CDR3 DNA sequence: TGTGCCTACGAACGGGGGGAGGGAAGCACAGATACGCAGTATTTT.